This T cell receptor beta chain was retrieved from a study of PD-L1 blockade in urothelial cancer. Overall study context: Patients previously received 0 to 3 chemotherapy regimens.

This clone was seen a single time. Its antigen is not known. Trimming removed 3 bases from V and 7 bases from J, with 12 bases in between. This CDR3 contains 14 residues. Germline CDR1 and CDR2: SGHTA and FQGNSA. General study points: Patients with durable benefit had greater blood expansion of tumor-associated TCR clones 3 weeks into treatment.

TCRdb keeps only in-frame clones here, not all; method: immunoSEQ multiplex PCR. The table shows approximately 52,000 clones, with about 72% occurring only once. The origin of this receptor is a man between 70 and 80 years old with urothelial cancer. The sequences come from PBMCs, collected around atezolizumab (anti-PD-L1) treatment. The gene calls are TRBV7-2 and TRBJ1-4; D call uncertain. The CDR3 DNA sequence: TGTGCCAGCAGCTTGACGGCAGGTTTTGAAAAACTGTTTTTT. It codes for CASSLTAGFEKLFF. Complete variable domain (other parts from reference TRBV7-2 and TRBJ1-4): GAGVSQSPSNKVTEKGKDVELRCDPISGHTALYWYRQSLGQGLEFLIYFQGNSAPDKSGLPSDRFSAERTGGSVSTLTIQRTQQEDSAVYLCASSLTAGFEKLFFGSGTQLSVL.